Below are 17 T cell receptor beta chains sequenced from a single sample in a study of OX40 agonist ivuxolimab in advanced cancers. Generated by immunoSEQ multiplex PCR, the TCRdb table keeps only in-frame clones and is missing some. Here the sample spans 20,000 to 25,000 clones, around 80% being singletons. Sequencing was performed on CD4+ or CD8+ T cells sorted from blood, taken in a trial of the OX40 agonist ivuxolimab. These receptors were collected from an adult with an advanced solid tumor such as melanoma, head and neck, liver or kidney cancer.

V gene TRBV2 combines with J gene TRBJ1-1, with unresolved D. The germline CDR1 and CDR2 sequences are SNHLY and FYNNEI. This CDR3 comprises 11 residues. Trimming cost V 6 bases and J 5 bases, with 7 bases left between them. This CDR3 reads CASRTRTEAFF. Here the CDR3 DNA reads TGTGCCAGCAGGACTCGGACTGAAGCTTTCTTT.

The chain has TRBV27 and TRBJ2-3; 7 nucleotides match TRBD1. The germline gives CDR1 MNHEY, CDR2 SMNVEV (reference sequence). Unmatched junction bases numbered 8, after V lost 5 bases and J lost 3 bases. The CDR3 totals 15 residues. This chain's CDR3 is CASSPHRGKTDTQYF. The CDR3 region has the DNA TGTGCCAGCAGTCCGCACAGGGGTAAGACAGATACGCAGTATTTT.

This chain uses TRBV6-6 with TRBJ1-3; TRBD1 aligns across 7 bases. The CDR3 length is 15 residues. Germline V gene data show CDR1 as MNHNY and CDR2 as SVGAGI (reference sequence). V dropped 0 bases and J dropped 3; count of bases not matched to a gene: 2. The CDR3 is CASSYSTGSGNTIYF. The DNA for the CDR3 is TGTGCCAGCAGTTACTCGACAGGGAGTGGAAACACCATATATTTT.

This chain connects TRBV6-4 to TRBJ2-1; TRBD2 matches 7 bases. Germline trimming cut 0 bases from V and 4 bases from J; bases unmatched to any gene: 9. The CDR3 length is 17 residues. Germline V lookup: CDR1 MRHNA, CDR2 SNTAGT. The DNA for the CDR3 is TGTGCCAGCAGTGACTCGCCTGGCGGGGGAACATACAATGAGCAGTTCTTC. It is translated as CASSDSPGGGTYNEQFF.

The rearrangement uses TRBV10-2 and TRBJ2-7; 8 bases map to TRBD2. The CDR3 has 14 residues. Unmatched junction bases numbered 10, after V lost 8 bases and J lost 4 bases. From germline, CDR1 is WSHSY and CDR2 SAAADI. The chain's CDR3 is CASVGLATYYEQYF. Here the CDR3 DNA reads TGCGCCAGCGTCGGACTAGCTACCTATTACGAGCAGTACTTC.

This sequence joins TRBV27 and TRBJ1-5; D gene uncertain. Germline CDR1 and CDR2: MNHEY and SMNVEV (reference sequence). The CDR3 contains 14 residues. V was cut by 4 bases and J by 3 bases, with 10 bases left in between. The CDR3 bases are TGTGCCAGCAGTTCAAGCGGGATCAATCAGCCCCAGCATTTT. Translated, it gives CASSSSGINQPQHF.

As regards this clone: The junction differs from germline at one of its ends, possibly a read error. This sequence joins TRBV7-8 and TRBJ2-7, with D perhaps matching TRBD1 (6 bases). The CDR3 extends over 14 amino acids. Looked up from germline, CDR1 is SGHVS and CDR2 is FQNEAQ. This chain's CDR3 is CASSQETGSYEQYF. The CDR3 DNA reads as TGCGCCAGCAGCCAAGAGACAGGCTCCTACGAGCAGTACTTC.

The J gene is TRBJ1-2, the V gene TRBV25-1; 8 nucleotides line up with TRBD1. The CDR3 is 14 amino acids. V lost 7 bases and J lost 4; bases outside the gene matches: 8. The germline V gene encodes CDR1 MGHDK and CDR2 SYGVNS. CDR3: CASNGQGGGYGYTF. The DNA of the CDR3 is TGTGCCAGCAACGGACAGGGAGGGGGCTATGGCTACACCTTC.

The gene calls are TRBV4-3 and TRBJ2-7, with 9 bases aligning to TRBD1. Germline V gene data show CDR1 as LGHNA and CDR2 as YSLEER. The CDR3 consists of 16 residues. Germline trimming cut 0 bases from V and 4 bases from J; bases unmatched to any gene: 7. DNA for the CDR3: TGCGCCAGCAGCCAAGATCCCGGGACAGGGAAATACGAGCAGTACTTC. Its protein product is CASSQDPGTGKYEQYF.

The genes are TRBV21-1 and TRBJ2-1; the table calls TRBD2, which could not be checked here. TRBV21-1 constitutes a pseudogene. The CDR3 sequence is 15 residues long. CDR3 sequence (DNA): TGTGCCAGCAGCTTTAACATCGGGGTTTTCAATGAGCAGTTCTTC. Its protein product is CASSFNIGVFNEQFF.

The V gene is TRBV10-1, the J gene TRBJ1-1; 7 bases match TRBD1. Trimming at V came to 2 bases and at J to 1 base, leaving 1 base not matched to a gene. In germline, CDR1 is WNHNN, CDR2 SYGVQD (reference sequence). The CDR3 is made up of 14 amino acids. CDR3 in DNA: TGCGCCAGCAGTGAGAAGGGGGCGAACACTGAAGCTTTCTTT. It yields the protein CASSEKGANTEAFF.

The chain couples TRBV23-1 to TRBJ1-1; 7 bases are shared with TRBD1. Being an ORF, TRBV23-1 has a function that is uncertain. V trimming: 0 bases; J trimming: 3 bases; junction bases outside the gene matches: 4. The CDR3 is 15 amino acids. This chain's CDR3 is CASSQSRDRDTEAFF. The DNA of the CDR3 is TGCGCCAGCAGTCAATCGAGGGACAGAGACACTGAAGCTTTCTTT.

V and J are TRBV27 and TRBJ2-2, with D tentatively TRBD1 (5 bases). The germline gives CDR1 MNHEY, CDR2 SMNVEV (reference sequence). V was trimmed by 6 bases and J by 3 bases, leaving 11 bases between them. CDR3 length equals 14 residues. CDR3 loop: CASRDAGYTGELFF. The CDR3 coding sequence is TGTGCCAGCAGGGACGCAGGGTACACCGGGGAGCTGTTTTTT.

The DNA for the CDR3 is TGTGCCAGCAGCTTAGCCCCCAGGACCGACACTGAAGCTTTCTTT. Its protein product is CASSLAPRTDTEAFF. This chain connects TRBV7-9 to TRBJ1-1; D ambiguous. V was clipped by 0 bases and J by 3 bases, with 11 bases between them. This CDR3 contains 15 residues. The germline CDR1 and CDR2 sequences are SEHNR and FQNEAQ (reference sequence).

The genes are TRBV9 and TRBJ1-2, with D hard to call. Germline lookup yields CDR1 SGDLS and CDR2 YYNGEE. Trimming removed 0 bases at V and 3 bases at J, with 6 bases between. The CDR3 covers 13 residues. The CDR3 bases are TGTGCCAGCAGCGTAGTGGACGACTATGGCTACACCTTC. Its translation: CASSVVDDYGYTF.

The chain links TRBV6-5 to TRBJ2-2, with D tentatively TRBD1 (5 bases). The V gene's germline CDR1 is MNHEY and CDR2 SVGAGI. The CDR3 length is 14 residues. Trimming took off 2 bases at V and 3 bases at J, with 7 bases between the two ends. The CDR3 nucleotides are TGTGCCAGCAGTTACGCAGGGCACACCGGGGAGCTGTTTTTT. It encodes CASSYAGHTGELFF.

The CDR3 nucleotides read TGTGCCAGCAGTTTCGGACAGGGGGCTACATACGAGCAGTACTTC. It codes for CASSFGQGATYEQYF. This chain joins TRBV7-6 and TRBJ2-7; TRBD1 aligns across 11 bases. The CDR3 is 15 residues long. V was pared by 6 bases and J by 4 bases, with 8 bases of the junction left unmatched. The germline V gene encodes CDR1 SGHVS and CDR2 FNYEAQ.